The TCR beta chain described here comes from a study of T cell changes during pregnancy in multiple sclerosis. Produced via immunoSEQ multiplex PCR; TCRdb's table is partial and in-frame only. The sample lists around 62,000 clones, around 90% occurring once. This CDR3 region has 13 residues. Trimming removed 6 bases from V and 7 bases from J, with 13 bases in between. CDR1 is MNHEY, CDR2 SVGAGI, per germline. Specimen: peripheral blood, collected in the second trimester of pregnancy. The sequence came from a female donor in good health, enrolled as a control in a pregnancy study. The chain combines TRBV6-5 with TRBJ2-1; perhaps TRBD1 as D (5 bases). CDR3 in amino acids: CASSPIKGNEQFF. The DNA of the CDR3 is TGTGCCAGCAGCCCTATTAAGGGGAATGAGCAGTTCTTC.